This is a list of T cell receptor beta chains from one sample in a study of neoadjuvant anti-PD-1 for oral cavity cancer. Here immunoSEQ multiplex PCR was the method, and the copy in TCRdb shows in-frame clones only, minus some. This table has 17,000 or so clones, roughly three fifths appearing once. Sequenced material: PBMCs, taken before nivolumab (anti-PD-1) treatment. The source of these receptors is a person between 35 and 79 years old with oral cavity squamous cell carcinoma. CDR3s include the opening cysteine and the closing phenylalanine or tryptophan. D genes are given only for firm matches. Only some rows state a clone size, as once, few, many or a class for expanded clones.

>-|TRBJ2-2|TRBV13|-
CASSPPDRPRTGELFF
TGTGCCAGCAGCCCCCCGGACCGGCCCCGCACCGGGGAGCTGTTTTTT
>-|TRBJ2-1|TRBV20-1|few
CSAREEKQFF
TGCAGTGCTAGAGAGGAAAAGCAGTTCTTC
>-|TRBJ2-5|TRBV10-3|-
CAISGLEETQYF
TGTGCCATCAGTGGCCTCGAAGAGACCCAGTACTTC
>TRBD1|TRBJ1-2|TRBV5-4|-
CASSARDRGHGYTF
TGTGCCAGCAGCGCCCGGGACAGGGGACATGGCTACACCTTC
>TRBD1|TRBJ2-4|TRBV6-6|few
CASRLGQGIQYF
TGTGCCAGCCGCCTGGGACAGGGCATTCAGTACTTC
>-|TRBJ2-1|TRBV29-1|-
CSGRGGNEQFF
TGCAGCGGGAGGGGGGGGAATGAGCAGTTCTTC
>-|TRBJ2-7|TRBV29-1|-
CSVAAPTEQYF
TGCAGCGTTGCCGCCCCCACCGAGCAGTACTTC
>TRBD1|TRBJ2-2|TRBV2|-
CASSEGQLNTGELFF
TGTGCCAGCAGTGAGGGACAGTTGAACACCGGGGAGCTGTTTTTT
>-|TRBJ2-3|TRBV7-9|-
CASSLTDINTDTQYF
TGTGCCAGCAGCTTAACGGACATCAACACAGATACGCAGTATTTT
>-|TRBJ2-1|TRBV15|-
CATSRDRGGYYNEQFF
TGTGCCACCAGCAGAGATAGGGGGGGCTACTACAATGAGCAGTTCTTC
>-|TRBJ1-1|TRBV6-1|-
CASSERVGHPTEAFF
TGTGCCAGCAGTGAACGGGTGGGACACCCCACTGAAGCTTTCTTT
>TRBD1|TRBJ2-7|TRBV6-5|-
CASSYSTGQGSEQYF
TGTGCCAGCAGTTACTCGACGGGACAGGGATCCGAGCAGTACTTC
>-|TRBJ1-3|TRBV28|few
CASIEGAGNTIYF
TGTGCCAGCATAGAGGGGGCTGGAAACACCATATATTTT
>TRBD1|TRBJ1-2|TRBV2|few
CASREGQRGYTF
TGTGCCAGCAGGGAGGGACAGCGGGGCTACACCTTC
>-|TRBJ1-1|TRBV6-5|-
CASSYRLNTEAFF
TGTGCCAGCAGTTACCGGCTGAACACTGAAGCTTTCTTT
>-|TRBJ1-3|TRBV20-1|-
CSAPDPNTIYF
TGCAGTGCCCCCGACCCCAACACCATATATTTT
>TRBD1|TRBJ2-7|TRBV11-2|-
CASSLVGQGSSYEQYF
TGTGCCAGCAGCTTAGTGGGACAGGGGAGCTCCTACGAGCAGTACTTC
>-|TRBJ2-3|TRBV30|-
CAWSGGLITDTQYF
TGTGCCTGGAGTGGGGGGCTAATCACAGATACGCAGTATTTT
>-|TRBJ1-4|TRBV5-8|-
CASSLLEKLFF
TGTGCCAGCAGCTTGCTTGAAAAACTGTTTTTT